Listed below are T cell receptor beta chains from one sample, sequenced in a study of OX40 agonist ivuxolimab in advanced cancers. Here immunoSEQ multiplex PCR was the method, and the copy in TCRdb shows in-frame clones only, minus some. The table includes tens of thousands of clones, 85% detected once. The sequences come from CD4+ or CD8+ T cells sorted from blood, collected in a trial of the OX40 agonist ivuxolimab. Receptor source: an adult with an advanced solid tumor such as melanoma, head and neck, liver or kidney cancer. Each CDR3 is given with its conserved first and last residue. The D gene is left open where the match is weak. Size is omitted from some rows. Given values are once, few, many or a class for expanded clones.

v_call: TRBV2; clone_size: -; cdr3_length: 14; d_call: TRBD1; j_call: TRBJ2-7; cdr3_aa: CASIRGTGRDEQYF; cdr3_nt: TGTGCCAGCATCAGAGGGACAGGGCGTGACGAGCAGTACTTC
v_call: TRBV4-2; clone_size: once; cdr3_length: 15; d_call: -; j_call: TRBJ1-1; cdr3_aa: CASSQDGQRNTEAFF; cdr3_nt: TGTGCCAGCAGCCAAGATGGACAGCGGAACACTGAAGCTTTCTTT
v_call: TRBV2; clone_size: -; cdr3_length: 15; d_call: TRBD1; j_call: TRBJ1-3; cdr3_aa: CASRTGDSSGNTIYF; cdr3_nt: TGTGCCAGTCGGACAGGGGATAGCTCTGGAAACACCATATATTTT
v_call: TRBV11-3; clone_size: -; cdr3_length: 12; d_call: -; j_call: TRBJ1-6; cdr3_aa: CASSHGNSPLHF; cdr3_nt: TGTGCCAGCAGCCACGGCAATTCACCCCTCCACTTT
v_call: TRBV27; clone_size: -; cdr3_length: 14; d_call: TRBD1; j_call: TRBJ1-2; cdr3_aa: CASSLYRGGRGYTF; cdr3_nt: TGTGCCAGCAGTTTATACAGGGGAGGTCGGGGCTACACCTTC
v_call: TRBV5-1; clone_size: -; cdr3_length: 19; d_call: TRBD2; j_call: TRBJ2-3; cdr3_aa: CASRRTGTSVTPSTDTQYF; cdr3_nt: TGCGCCAGCAGGAGGACCGGGACTAGCGTTACCCCTAGCACAGATACGCAGTATTTT
v_call: TRBV11-3; clone_size: -; cdr3_length: 17; d_call: TRBD1; j_call: TRBJ2-3; cdr3_aa: CASSLVGTDLGTDTQYF; cdr3_nt: TGTGCCAGCAGCTTAGTGGGGACAGACCTGGGCACAGATACGCAGTATTTT
v_call: TRBV30; clone_size: -; cdr3_length: 13; d_call: -; j_call: TRBJ2-5; cdr3_aa: CAWRRPGGKTQYF; cdr3_nt: TGTGCCTGGAGAAGGCCTGGGGGAAAGACCCAGTACTTC
v_call: TRBV13; clone_size: -; cdr3_length: 15; d_call: -; j_call: TRBJ1-1; cdr3_aa: CASSSPVTVNTEAFF; cdr3_nt: TGTGCCAGCAGCTCCCCAGTGACAGTGAACACTGAAGCTTTCTTT
v_call: TRBV30; clone_size: -; cdr3_length: 14; d_call: -; j_call: TRBJ1-4; cdr3_aa: CAWSPGATNEKLFF; cdr3_nt: TGTGCCTGGAGTCCGGGAGCAACTAATGAAAAACTGTTTTTT
v_call: TRBV7-8; clone_size: once; cdr3_length: 15; d_call: -; j_call: TRBJ1-5; cdr3_aa: CASSLAGGRNQPQHF; cdr3_nt: TGTGCCAGCAGCTTAGCGGGGGGCAGGAATCAGCCCCAGCATTTT